The rows below give T cell receptor beta chains drawn from one sample of a study of cytomegalovirus exposure and HLA in healthy donors. Libraries were prepared by immunoSEQ multiplex PCR; TCRdb keeps only in-frame clonotypes and omits some of them. The sample records about 160,000 clones, 82% being singletons. Sequencing was done on a sample of PBMCs. The receptors derive from a girl between 2 and 10 years old in good health and CMV-seropositive. The CDR3 runs from the conserved cysteine through the conserved F or W. Each record gives: D gene, J gene, V gene, CDR3 DNA, CDR3 protein. D genes are given only for firm matches.

D: TRBD1
J: TRBJ1-2
V: TRBV23-1
DNA: TGCGCCAGCAGTCACCGCGGACAGGGGGACACCTTC
CDR3: CASSHRGQGDTF

D: -
J: TRBJ1-2
V: TRBV5-1
DNA: TGCGCCAGCAGCTTGGGCCAGGGTGCCGGCTACACCTTC
CDR3: CASSLGQGAGYTF

D: -
J: TRBJ1-5
V: TRBV5-1
DNA: TGCGCCAGCAGCTCCTATGGTGGCAATCAGCCCCAGCATTTT
CDR3: CASSSYGGNQPQHF

D: -
J: TRBJ2-2
V: TRBV4-1
DNA: TGCGCCAGCACTCCGTTGACCACTACCACCGGGGAGCTGTTTTTT
CDR3: CASTPLTTTTGELFF

D: -
J: TRBJ2-7
V: TRBV5-1
DNA: TGCGCCAGCAGCTCGGGATACGAGCAGTACTTC
CDR3: CASSSGYEQYF

D: -
J: TRBJ2-1
V: TRBV30
DNA: TGTGCCTGGAGTGTAGGGGGGGACAATGAGCAGTTCTTC
CDR3: CAWSVGGDNEQFF

D: TRBD1
J: TRBJ1-1
V: TRBV5-8
DNA: TGTGCCAGCAGCTTAATGAGACAGGGTCAAGTTGAAGCTTTCTTT
CDR3: CASSLMRQGQVEAFF

D: TRBD1
J: TRBJ1-1
V: TRBV6-6
DNA: TGTGCCAGTTGGGACAGCGGAAACACTGAAGCTTTCTTT
CDR3: CASWDSGNTEAFF

D: TRBD2
J: TRBJ2-1
V: TRBV6-5
DNA: TGTGCCAGCAGTTCCTTAAGCGGGAGGCCTTACAATGAGCAGTTCTTC
CDR3: CASSSLSGRPYNEQFF

D: TRBD1
J: TRBJ1-5
V: TRBV5-4
DNA: TGTGCCAGCAGCCAGGGACAGTCTCGGCCCCAGCATTTT
CDR3: CASSQGQSRPQHF

D: -
J: TRBJ2-1
V: TRBV6-1
DNA: TGTGCCAGCAGTAATGACCCAGGCTCCTACAATGAGCAGTTCTTC
CDR3: CASSNDPGSYNEQFF

D: -
J: TRBJ1-2
V: TRBV30
DNA: TGTGCCTGGAGCACAGACAGGACCCATGGCTACACCTTC
CDR3: CAWSTDRTHGYTF

D: TRBD2
J: TRBJ2-3
V: TRBV2
DNA: TGTGCCAGGAGGACTAGCGGGCCCACAGATACGCAGTATTTT
CDR3: CARRTSGPTDTQYF

D: -
J: TRBJ2-1
V: TRBV6-6
DNA: TGTGCCAGCACTTACGGGGCCCTAATTCCACATGAGCAGTTCTTC
CDR3: CASTYGALIPHEQFF

D: TRBD2
J: TRBJ2-3
V: TRBV19
DNA: TGTGCCAGTAGTATCGGGACTAGCGGCACAGATACGCAGTATTTT
CDR3: CASSIGTSGTDTQYF

D: -
J: TRBJ2-5
V: TRBV4-1
DNA: TGCGCCAGCAGGGCATTCCTCACTGGGGACTCAGAGACCCAGTACTTC
CDR3: CASRAFLTGDSETQYF

D: TRBD2
J: TRBJ2-3
V: TRBV6-4
DNA: TGTGCCAGCAGTGACTCTTCCCCAGCGGGAGGGGCAGATACGCAGTATTTT
CDR3: CASSDSSPAGGADTQYF

D: TRBD1
J: TRBJ1-2
V: TRBV7-9
DNA: TGTGCCAGCAGCGACTCGACAGGGAACTATGGCTACACCTTC
CDR3: CASSDSTGNYGYTF

D: -
J: TRBJ1-3
V: TRBV9
DNA: TGTGCCAGCAGCGAGCGGGGCAGCTCTGGAAACACCATATATTTT
CDR3: CASSERGSSGNTIYF

D: -
J: TRBJ2-7
V: TRBV11-2
DNA: TGTGCCAGCAGCTTAGCGAGCTCCTACGAGCAGTACTTC
CDR3: CASSLASSYEQYF

D: -
J: TRBJ2-1
V: TRBV4-1
DNA: TGCGCCACTGGCTATACGGGGGACTCGCTCAATGAGCAGTTCTTC
CDR3: CATGYTGDSLNEQFF

D: TRBD2
J: TRBJ2-1
V: TRBV2
DNA: TGTGCCAGCGGTACTAGCGGGAGTAATGAGCAGTTCTTC
CDR3: CASGTSGSNEQFF

D: TRBD1
J: TRBJ2-2
V: TRBV28
DNA: TGTGCCAGCAGTTCGGGACAGGGGTACGGGGAGCTGTTTTTT
CDR3: CASSSGQGYGELFF

D: -
J: TRBJ1-2
V: TRBV29-1
DNA: TGCAGCGTTCAATTGTCAGGATCCAACTATGGCTACACCTTC
CDR3: CSVQLSGSNYGYTF

D: -
J: TRBJ2-5
V: TRBV5-4
DNA: TGTGCGCCCCCCCTTCCCGGAGAGGACCAAGAGACCCAGTACTTC
CDR3: CAPPLPGEDQETQYF

D: TRBD1
J: TRBJ1-6
V: TRBV30
DNA: TGTGCTATGGACAGGGGTTCTTATAATTCACCCCTCCACTTT
CDR3: CAMDRGSYNSPLHF

D: -
J: TRBJ1-1
V: TRBV4-1
DNA: TGCGCCAGCACCAACGGGGTCCTACTCGGGGATGAAGCTTTCTTT
CDR3: CASTNGVLLGDEAFF